This entry describes one T cell receptor beta chain. This clone was picked up a small number of times. Its antigen is currently not known. The sample holds no much larger clone one base away, and base qualities are not on file. The data originate from a study of T cells in localized non-small cell lung cancer (TCRdb year 2020). For the wider study: T cell repertoires of approximately 250 early-stage NSCLC patients were analyzed, with tumors being compared against uninvolved tumor-adjacent lungs. The cohort comprised approximately 240 treatment-naïve NSCLC patients with resected, localized lung tumors. Of the NSCLC patients, 120 to 150 were male and about a hundred were female, and the mean age was approximately 69 years. General study outcomes and caveats: The highest T cell clonality was observed in uninvolved tumor-adjacent lung, where clonality exceeded that of tumor, suggesting that antigenic responses were more focused in uninvolved tumor-adjacent lung. Longer overall survival was associated with higher blood T cell density, whereas shorter survival was associated with higher adjacent-lung clonality. Because the study design was exploratory, TCR variables were selected using unadjusted p-values without false-discovery rate correction. Because multi-region sequencing of the tumors was not done, intratumor heterogeneity could not be ruled out. A median of approximately 57 of the top 100 tumor clones were detected in paired uninvolved adjacent lung, and around 30 of these tumor clones were also found among the top 100 clones of the paired uninvolved adjacent lung.

The immunoSEQ Assay was used to sequence TCR beta CDR3 regions from DNA. The authors processed their data as follows. To compute T cell density, TCR beta template counts were normalized to usable DNA, which was estimated by amplifying housekeeping genes. The preseqR package was used to estimate richness by extrapolating to 400,000 templates for PBMC samples and to 120,000 templates for tissue samples. Clonality was calculated as one minus Pielou's evenness. Tissue-enriched TCRs were identified through differential abundance testing performed on productive amino-acid clonotypes, with a minimum total count of 5 and an alpha of 0.1. The Jaccard Index and the Morisita Overlap Index were used to measure repertoire overlap between compartments. GLIPH grouped TCR beta CDR3s together with public tetramer-defined viral CDR3s, and a viral motif had to include at least three viral sequences and show V-gene enrichment. The source is immuneACCESS, and TCRdb retained only in-frame sequences with V and J called. Part of the clones is not carried over; for the studies checked, unresolved V genes explain less than half of this, and the remainder is unexplained. The V and J calls and clone size come from that table; D and trimming were worked out from the DNA. Recorded for this sample are some 15,000 clones; nearly 90% of them occurred a single time. The ten top clones hold about 1.2% of the sample.

The germline V gene (reference sequence) sets CDR1 to LNHDA and CDR2 to SQIVND. Reading from cysteine to phenylalanine, the CDR3 counts 13 amino acids. The sequence is cut down to CDR3 DNA, 39 bases in frame from base 1. Cut back by 4 bases and 5 bases, the V and J ends lie 11 bases apart. At diagnosis, tumor, uninvolved tumor-adjacent lung and peripheral blood were collected and then preserved as a mix of FFPE and fresh-frozen material. Blood samples were analyzed as peripheral blood mononuclear cells for TCR repertoire profiling. This sequence was found in a woman aged 40 to 75 with stage III lung adenocarcinoma. The specimen was peripheral blood mononuclear cells, collected before any cancer treatment. Recombination connected TRBV19 to TRBJ2-5; the D gene lacks a confident call. The DNA sequence is TGTGCCAGTAGTACCCGGAAATCGGAGACCCAGTACTTC. Its product reads: CASSTRKSETQYF. The variable domain in full, with residues beyond the CDR3 obtained from the reference TRBV19 and TRBJ2-5 genes, is DGGITQSPKYLFRKEGQNVTLSCEQNLNHDAMYWYRQDPGQGLRLIYYSQIVNDFQKGDIAEGYSVSREKKESFPLTVTSAQKNPTAFYLCASSTRKSETQYFGPGTRLLVL.